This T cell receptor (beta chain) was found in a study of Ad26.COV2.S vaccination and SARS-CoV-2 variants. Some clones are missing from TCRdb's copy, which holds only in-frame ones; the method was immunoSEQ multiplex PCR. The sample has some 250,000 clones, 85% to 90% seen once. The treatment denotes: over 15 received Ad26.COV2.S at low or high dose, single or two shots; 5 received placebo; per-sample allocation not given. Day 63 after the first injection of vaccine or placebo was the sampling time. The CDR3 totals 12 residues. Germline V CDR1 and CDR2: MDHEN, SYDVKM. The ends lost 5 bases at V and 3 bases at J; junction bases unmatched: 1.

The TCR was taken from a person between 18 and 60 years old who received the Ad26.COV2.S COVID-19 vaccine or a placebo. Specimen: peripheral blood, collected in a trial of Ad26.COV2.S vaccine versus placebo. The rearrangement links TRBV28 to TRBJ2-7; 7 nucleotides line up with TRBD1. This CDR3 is CASSQGVYEQYF. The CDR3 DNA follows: TGTGCCAGCAGTCAGGGGGTCTACGAGCAGTACTTC.